This TCR beta chain was obtained from a study of vaccination effects on CD4 cells after COVID-19. Isolation of CD4+ T cells took place after 10 days of culture. Participants each got two BNT162b2 or mRNA-1273 vaccine doses. Half-medium exchanges with IL-2 medium took place on days 3 and 7. This clone showed up just a few times. The antigen is not known. CDR1 and CDR2 (germline): MNHEY, SMNVEV (reference sequence). The CDR3 consists of 13 residues. V lost 8 bases and J lost 1, with 11 bases in between. The data were produced by immunoSEQ multiplex PCR, yet TCRdb's version contains in-frame clones alone and is incomplete. Here the sample spans more than 55,000 clones, approximately 72% being singletons.

This clonotype originated in a human donor who received a COVID-19 vaccine. The chain joins TRBV27 to TRBJ2-5, with D hard to call. Here the sequenced sample was CD4+ T cells from PBMCs cultured without peptide, taken after COVID-19 vaccination. The CDR3: CASPPSLQETQYF. In DNA form, the CDR3 reads TGTGCCAGCCCTCCCTCCCTCCAAGAGACCCAGTACTTC.